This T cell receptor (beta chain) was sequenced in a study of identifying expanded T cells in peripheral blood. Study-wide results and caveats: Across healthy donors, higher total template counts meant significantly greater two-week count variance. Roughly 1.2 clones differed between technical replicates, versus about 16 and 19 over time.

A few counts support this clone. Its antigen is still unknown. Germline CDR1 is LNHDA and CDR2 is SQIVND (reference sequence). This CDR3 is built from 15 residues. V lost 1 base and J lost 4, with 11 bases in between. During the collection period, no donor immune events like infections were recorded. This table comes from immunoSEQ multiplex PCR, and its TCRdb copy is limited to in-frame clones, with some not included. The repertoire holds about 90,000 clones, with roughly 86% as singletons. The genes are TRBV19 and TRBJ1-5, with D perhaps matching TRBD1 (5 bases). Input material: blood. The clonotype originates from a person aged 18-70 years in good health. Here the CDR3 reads CASSIGRAGNQPQHF. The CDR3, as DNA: TGTGCCAGTAGTATAGGCAGGGCAGGGAATCAGCCCCAGCATTTT. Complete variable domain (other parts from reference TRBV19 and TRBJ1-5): DGGITQSPKYLFRKEGQNVTLSCEQNLNHDAMYWYRQDPGQGLRLIYYSQIVNDFQKGDIAEGYSVSREKKESFPLTVTSAQKNPTAFYLCASSIGRAGNQPQHFGDGTRLSIL.